These 26 T cell receptor beta chains share one sample of origin, sequenced in a study of cytomegalovirus exposure and HLA in healthy donors. With 60 Vbeta and 13 Jbeta primers, the PCR was carried out. TCRdb keeps only in-frame clones here, not all; method: immunoSEQ multiplex PCR. Here the sample table reports 90,000 to 150,000 clones. The material sequenced was PBMCs. The receptor source for this set is a man aged 18 to 29 in good health and CMV-seronegative.

The J gene is TRBJ2-1, the V gene TRBV7-2; D is perhaps TRBD2 (5 bases). Germline CDR1 reads SGHTA; CDR2 reads FQGNSA. The CDR3 runs 15 residues. The V end was cut by 3 bases, the J end by 4 bases, with 13 bases between. CDR3 in DNA: TGTGCCAGCAGCTTTCGACTAACACCTTACAATGAGCAGTTCTTC. Amino acids: CASSFRLTPYNEQFF.

V gene TRBV9 combines with J gene TRBJ1-2, with a weak D call TRBD1 (6 bases). Germline V gene sequence: CDR1 SGDLS, CDR2 YYNGEE. The germline V and J ends were trimmed by 0 bases and 8 bases, with 14 bases remaining between them. The CDR3 contains 14 residues. This CDR3 is CASSVVGGSVGYTF. As DNA, the CDR3 is TGTGCCAGCAGCGTAGTAGGGGGATCGGTGGGCTACACCTTC.

V usage is TRBV6-6 and J usage is TRBJ1-1; no definite D call. With 0 bases removed from V and 0 bases from J, the gap between germline ends came to 8 bases. CDR1 and CDR2 (germline): MNHNY, SVGAGI (reference sequence). The CDR3 length is 15 residues. The CDR3: CASSYSHSMNTEAFF. CDR3 in DNA: TGTGCCAGCAGTTACTCGCACAGCATGAACACTGAAGCTTTCTTT.

CDR3 in amino acids: CASSPSGDTDTQYF. The DNA of the CDR3 is TGCGCCAGCAGTCCGAGCGGGGACACAGATACGCAGTATTTT. The chain carries TRBV10-1 and TRBJ2-3; 7 bases map to TRBD2. CDR3 length: 14 residues. V lost 5 bases to trimming and J lost 2 bases; unmatched junction nucleotides: 4. CDR1 is WNHNN and CDR2 is SYGVQD in the germline V gene (reference sequence).

The chain recombines TRBV28 with TRBJ2-1, with 7 bases that match TRBD1. With V trimmed by 5 bases and J by 0 bases, 10 bases remained unmatched. Germline V gives CDR1 MDHEN, CDR2 SYDVKM. CDR3 length: 17 amino acids. The CDR3 nucleotides are TGTGCCAGCAGTAATGGATACAGGGACAGCTCCTACAATGAGCAGTTCTTC. It is translated as CASSNGYRDSSYNEQFF.

The chain carries TRBV27 and TRBJ2-7, with TRBD2 matching 10 bases. Germline V gives CDR1 MNHEY, CDR2 SMNVEV (reference sequence). The V and J ends lost 6 bases and 2 bases, in that order; junction bases with no gene match: 4. The CDR3 length is 14 residues. CDR3 in amino acids: CASRFSGRPYEQYF. The DNA of the CDR3 is TGTGCCAGCAGATTTAGCGGGAGGCCCTACGAGCAGTACTTC.

This chain connects TRBV6-1 to TRBJ1-2; D unresolved. The CDR3 totals 13 residues. Germline V CDR1 and CDR2: MNHNS, SASEGT. The V end lost 1 base, the J end lost 4 bases, and 7 bases lay between the germline ends. In DNA, the CDR3 is TGTGCCAGCAGTGAAGGGGCGGGCTATGGCTACACCTTC. Residues: CASSEGAGYGYTF.

The chain carries TRBV2 and TRBJ1-2; 9 positions match TRBD1. In germline, CDR1 is SNHLY, CDR2 FYNNEI. V dropped 4 bases and J dropped 8; count of bases not matched to a gene: 26. The CDR3 length is 20 residues. The chain's CDR3 is CASSVPRQGVPTVTPYGYTF. Written as DNA, the CDR3 is TGTGCCAGCAGTGTCCCGAGACAGGGGGTCCCCACGGTTACCCCTTACGGCTACACCTTC.

The rearrangement uses TRBV6-5 and TRBJ2-7, with D maybe TRBD2 (6 bases). Germline V gives CDR1 MNHEY, CDR2 SVGAGI. There are 14 residues in the CDR3. Trimming cost V 5 bases and J 0 bases, with 11 bases left between them. DNA for the CDR3: TGTGCCAGCAGTCGAAGCGGGCCCTCCTACGAGCAGTACTTC. Encoded protein: CASSRSGPSYEQYF.

This rearrangement joins TRBV15 to TRBJ2-1; 14 positions match TRBD2. This CDR3 has 19 amino acids. V shed 3 bases and J 8 bases; nucleotides not matched to a gene: 15. Germline CDR1 LNHNV, CDR2 YYDKDF (reference sequence). In DNA, the CDR3 is TGTGCCACCAGCAGGGGGGACAGGGCCGGGACTAGCGGGAGATATGAGCAGTTCTTC. Residues: CATSRGDRAGTSGRYEQFF.

For the CDR3, the DNA is TGTGCCAGCGGTAGGAGGCCCTACGAGCAGTACTTC. This codes for CASGRRPYEQYF. The rearrangement joins TRBV19 to TRBJ2-7; possible D gene TRBD2, 5 bases. Germline CDR1 LNHDA, CDR2 SQIVND (reference sequence). This CDR3 comprises 12 residues. Deletions cut 9 bases from V and 2 bases from J, with 11 bases between. The full variable domain, rest sourced from reference TRBV19 and TRBJ2-7, is DGGITQSPKYLFRKEGQNVTLSCEQNLNHDAMYWYRQDPGQGLRLIYYSQIVNDFQKGDIAEGYSVSREKKESFPLTVTSAQKNPTAFYLCASGRRPYEQYFGPGTRLTVT.

V is TRBV5-1 and J is TRBJ2-5; 11 positions agree with TRBD2. Germline CDR1 reads SGHRS; CDR2 reads YFSETQ. Unmatched junction bases numbered 8, after V lost 5 bases and J lost 11 bases. There are 13 residues in the CDR3. The CDR3 sequence: CASRTSGVGEQYF. DNA for the CDR3: TGCGCCAGCAGGACTAGCGGGGTAGGGGAGCAGTACTTC.

In DNA, the CDR3 is TGTGCCAGCAGCTTATTTTGGTCACCTAGGCCCGGGGAGCTGTTTTTT. Amino acids: CASSLFWSPRPGELFF. V is TRBV7-2 and J is TRBJ2-2; the D is unclear. The CDR3 runs 16 residues. CDR1 and CDR2 (germline): SGHTA, FQGNSA. V was pared by 2 bases and J by 6 bases, with 16 bases between.

This chain links TRBV4-1 with TRBJ1-2; D possibly corresponds to TRBD1 (6 bases). The CDR3 is made up of 12 amino acids. Germline lookup yields CDR1 MGHRA and CDR2 YSYEKL. The V end was cut by 2 bases, the J end by 10 bases, with 11 bases between. In DNA form, the CDR3 reads TGCGCCAGCAGCCAAACAGGGTGGGACTACACCTTC. This encodes CASSQTGWDYTF.

V is TRBV7-3 and J is TRBJ2-5, with a weak D call TRBD1 (5 bases). The germline V and J ends were trimmed by 5 bases and 2 bases, with 12 bases remaining between them. CDR1 is SGHTA and CDR2 is FQGTGA in the germline V gene. The CDR3 covers 14 residues. The CDR3 DNA reads as TGTGCCAGCAGCCCTCCCGGACAACAAGAGACCCAGTACTTC. Translation gives CASSPPGQQETQYF.

The V and J genes are TRBV6-5 and TRBJ1-4; no clear D. This CDR3 region has 14 residues. From germline, CDR1 is MNHEY and CDR2 SVGAGI. V gave up 2 bases and J gave up 0 bases, with 4 bases separating them. The CDR3 DNA reads as TGTGCCAGCAGTTACCAGGCAACTAATGAAAAACTGTTTTTT. Its protein is CASSYQATNEKLFF.

The chain combines TRBV28 with TRBJ2-7; a weak D match, TRBD1 (6 bases). Germline CDR1 reads MDHEN; CDR2 reads SYDVKM. Trimming stripped 6 bases from V and 2 bases from J, with 17 bases between. The CDR3 is 15 residues long. The CDR3 sequence: CASRYSRDKPYEQYF. The CDR3, as DNA: TGTGCCAGCAGGTATAGCCGGGACAAGCCCTACGAGCAGTACTTC.

This chain connects TRBV19 to TRBJ1-2; 8 bases match TRBD1. Looked up from germline, CDR1 is LNHDA and CDR2 is SQIVND (reference sequence). The V and J ends lost 8 bases and 8 bases, in that order; junction bases with no gene match: 13. The CDR3 covers 14 residues. The CDR3 nucleotides read TGTGCCAGTGAGGAATACAGGGGGTCCTACGGCTACACCTTC. This sequence encodes CASEEYRGSYGYTF.

The V gene is TRBV14, the J gene TRBJ2-5; TRBD1 is a possible D gene (5 bases). This CDR3 region has 14 residues. V gave up 2 bases and J gave up 3 bases, with 10 bases separating them. The germline V gene encodes CDR1 SGHDN and CDR2 FVKESK. The CDR3 DNA reads TGTGCCAGCAGCCAAAGACAGAAAAAAGAGACCCAGTACTTC. Protein product: CASSQRQKKETQYF. The full variable domain, with the rest looked up from reference TRBV14 and TRBJ2-5, is EAGVTQFPSHSVIEKGQTVTLRCDPISGHDNLYWYRRVMGKEIKFLLHFVKESKQDESGMPNNRFLAERTGGTYSTLKVQPAELEDSGVYFCASSQRQKKETQYFGPGTRLLVL.

This chain joins TRBV19 and TRBJ1-1, with D possibly being TRBD1 (6 bases). CDR3 size: 15 residues. Germline lookup yields CDR1 LNHDA and CDR2 SQIVND (reference sequence). V was shortened by 6 bases and J by 3 bases, with 17 bases between the two germline ends. The CDR3 spells CASSLTLGAYTEAFF. The CDR3 DNA is TGTGCCAGTAGCCTCACATTGGGGGCTTACACTGAAGCTTTCTTT.

The rearrangement joins TRBV5-4 to TRBJ2-2; 7 nucleotides align to TRBD1. The CDR3 totals 17 residues. J was trimmed by 3 bases and V by 3 bases; bases with no gene match: 11. From germline, CDR1 is SGHNT and CDR2 YYREEE (reference sequence). The CDR3 DNA is TGTGCCAGCAGCTCCACCCTAGACAGGGACGACACCGGGGAGCTGTTTTTT. This codes for CASSSTLDRDDTGELFF.

This chain joins TRBV19 and TRBJ1-1; D not certain. V was pared by 2 bases and J by 1 base, with 11 bases between. The CDR3 runs 15 residues. Per the germline V gene, CDR1 is LNHDA and CDR2 is SQIVND (reference sequence). This CDR3 is CASSIWEGRNTEAFF. The DNA for the CDR3 is TGTGCCAGTAGTATATGGGAGGGAAGGAACACTGAAGCTTTCTTT.

CDR3 loop: CASSPGGLERYTF. In DNA, the CDR3 is TGTGCCAGCAGCCCAGGGGGCCTGGAACGGTACACCTTC. V is TRBV7-2 and J is TRBJ1-2, with 8 bases that match TRBD1. This CDR3 contains 13 residues. After removal of 5 bases from V and 11 bases from J, the junction contained 10 bases not matched to a gene. Germline-derived CDR1 and CDR2 are SGHTA and FQGNSA.

The chain links TRBV2 to TRBJ2-7; the D gene is possibly TRBD2 (5 bases). The CDR3 is made up of 13 amino acids. Germline-derived CDR1 and CDR2 are SNHLY and FYNNEI. The V and J ends lost 4 bases and 7 bases respectively, with 14 bases between them. CDR3 loop: CASSGVGSGEQYF. In DNA form, the CDR3 reads TGTGCCAGCAGTGGAGTGGGCTCGGGAGAGCAGTACTTC.

The V call is TRBV30, the J call TRBJ1-3; perhaps TRBD1 as D (5 bases). In germline, CDR1 is GTSNPN, CDR2 SVGIG (reference sequence). The CDR3 spans 15 residues. Trimming removed 1 base from V and 4 bases from J, with 14 bases in between. CDR3 residues: CAWSDQGIAGNTIYF. CDR3 DNA: TGTGCCTGGAGTGACCAGGGAATAGCCGGAAACACCATATATTTT.

The chain recombines TRBV9 with TRBJ1-2, with 8 bases identical to TRBD1. The trim removed 6 bases at V and 7 bases at J, leaving 11 bases unmatched. CDR3 length: 14 residues. Germline CDR1 and CDR2: SGDLS and YYNGEE. CDR3 nucleotides: TGTGCCAGCACCCAGGACAGGGTTCTCACTGGCTACACCTTC. Encoded protein: CASTQDRVLTGYTF.